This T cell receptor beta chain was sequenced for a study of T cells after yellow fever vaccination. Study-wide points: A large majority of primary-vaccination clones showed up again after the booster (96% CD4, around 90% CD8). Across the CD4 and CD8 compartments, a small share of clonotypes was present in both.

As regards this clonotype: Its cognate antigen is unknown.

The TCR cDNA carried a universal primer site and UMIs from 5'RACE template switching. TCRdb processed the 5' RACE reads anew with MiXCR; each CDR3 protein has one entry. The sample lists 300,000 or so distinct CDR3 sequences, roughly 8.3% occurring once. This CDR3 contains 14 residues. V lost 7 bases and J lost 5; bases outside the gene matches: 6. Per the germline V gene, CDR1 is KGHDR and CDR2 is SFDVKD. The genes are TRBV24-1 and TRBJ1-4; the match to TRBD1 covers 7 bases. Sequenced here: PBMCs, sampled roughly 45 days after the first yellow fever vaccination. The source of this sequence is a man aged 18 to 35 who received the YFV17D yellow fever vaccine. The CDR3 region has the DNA TGTGCCACCAGGGCGGGACAGACGAATGAAAAACTGTTTTTT. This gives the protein CATRAGQTNEKLFF.